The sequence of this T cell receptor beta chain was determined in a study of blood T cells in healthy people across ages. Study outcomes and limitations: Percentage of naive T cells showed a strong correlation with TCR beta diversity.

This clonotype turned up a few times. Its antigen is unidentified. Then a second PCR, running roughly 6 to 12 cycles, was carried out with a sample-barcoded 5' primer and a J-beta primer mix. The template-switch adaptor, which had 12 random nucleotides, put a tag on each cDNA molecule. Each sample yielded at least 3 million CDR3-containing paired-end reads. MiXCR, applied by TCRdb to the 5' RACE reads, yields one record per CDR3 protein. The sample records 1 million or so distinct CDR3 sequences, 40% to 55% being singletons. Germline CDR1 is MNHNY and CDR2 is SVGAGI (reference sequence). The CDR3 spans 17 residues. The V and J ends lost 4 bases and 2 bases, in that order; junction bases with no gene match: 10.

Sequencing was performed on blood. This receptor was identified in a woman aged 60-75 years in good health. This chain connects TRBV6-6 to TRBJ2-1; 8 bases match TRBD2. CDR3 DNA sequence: TGTGCCAGCAGTTGGGTCCCTCCAGCGGGAGCCTACAATGAGCAGTTCTTC. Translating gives CASSWVPPAGAYNEQFF.